Reported below is one TCR beta chain. The CDR3 runs 13 residues. Trimming took 5 bases from V and 6 from J, leaving 11 bases between them. These data come from a study of T cells after yellow fever vaccination. As for the study in general: For low cell numbers, libraries were made with SMART-Seq v4 Ultra Low Input.

MiXCR, run by TCRdb on the 5' RACE reads, gives a single entry per CDR3 protein. The sample carries roughly 350,000 distinct CDR3 sequences, about 4% recorded once. The clonotype comes from a man younger than 35 who received the YFV17D yellow fever vaccine. The chain recombines TRBV12-3 or TRBV12-4 with TRBJ1-5; D is undetermined. Sample: PBMCs, taken 5 days after the yellow fever booster vaccination. CDR3 coding DNA: TGTGCCAGCAGTGCATCACGTAGTCAGCCCCAGCATTTT. Its protein product is CASSASRSQPQHF.